Following are 11 T cell receptor beta chains from one sample sequenced in a study. The sorted Tregs were CD4+CD25+CD127-/low cells. TCRdb re-derived calls from the 5' RACE reads in MiXCR, one entry per CDR3 protein. Counted here are about 10,000 distinct CDR3 sequences, around 28% occurring once; the ten biggest clones make up 2.5% to 3%. The source material was Tregs sorted from a lymph node. Receptors originate from a female donor with breast cancer.

The V gene is TRBV4-1, the J gene TRBJ1-1; D might be TRBD1 (6 bases). The CDR3 is 15 amino acids. Germline CDR1 MGHRA, CDR2 YSYEKL. V dropped 4 bases and J dropped 1 base, with 13 bases sitting between them. The CDR3 protein is CASSRPMDRNTEAFF. Here the CDR3 DNA reads TGCGCCAGCAGCCGACCGATGGACAGGAACACTGAAGCTTTCTTT.

The sample holds one count of this clonotype. The chain is built from TRBV7-8 and TRBJ2-1, with 7 bases aligning to TRBD2. The CDR3 sequence is 16 residues long. V was clipped by 5 bases and J by 7 bases; unmatched bases: 14. CDR1 SGHVS and CDR2 FQNEAQ come from the germline V gene. CDR3 coding DNA: TGTGCCAGCAGCCTTCTCGCGGGAGCGCGTAAGAATGAGCAGTTCTTC. It translates to CASSLLAGARKNEQFF.

The table lists this clonotype with many counts. This sequence joins TRBV5-1 and TRBJ2-7; TRBD1 agrees at 9 bases. The V segment lost 0 bases and the J segment 6 bases; nucleotides outside the gene matches: 4. The CDR3 consists of 14 residues. Germline V lookup: CDR1 SGHRS, CDR2 YFSETQ. This chain's CDR3 is CASSLVVTGGEQYF. The CDR3 bases are TGCGCCAGCAGCTTGGTTGTGACAGGGGGCGAGCAGTACTTC.

On this clonotype: The conserved phenylalanine or tryptophan normally closing the CDR3 is absent here, so this likely arose from a read error. V usage is TRBV6-5 and J usage is TRBJ1-5, with D perhaps TRBD1 (5 bases). This CDR3 has 14 amino acids. The germline gives CDR1 MNHEY, CDR2 SVGAGI. This CDR3 is CTSSYNGGHQPQHL. CDR3 coding DNA: TGTACCAGCAGTTACAATGGGGGACATCAGCCCCAGCATCTT.

Note on this clonotype: This may come from a read error, since a much larger clone is one base off. The rearrangement links TRBV3-1 to TRBJ2-7; possible D gene TRBD1, 5 bases. V shed 1 base and J shed 13 bases, with 17 bases lying between them. The CDR3 runs to 13 residues. In germline, CDR1 is LGHDT, CDR2 YNNKEL (reference sequence). This CDR3 reads CASSQGFFGARYF. CDR3 nucleotide sequence: TGTGCCAGCAGCCAAGGGTTTTTTGGGGCGCGATACTTC.

Points on this clonotype: Since no conserved phenylalanine or tryptophan closes the CDR3, a read error is the likely cause. The rearrangement links TRBV2 to TRBJ2-1; TRBD2 agrees at 14 bases. This CDR3 contains 16 residues. Unmatched junction bases numbered 11, after V lost 6 bases and J lost 10 bases. Germline V gives CDR1 SNHLY, CDR2 FYNNEI. CDR3 nucleotide sequence: TGTGCCAGCAGACCGGGACTAGCGGGAGTAAGGGACGAGCAGTTCCTC. The encoded protein is CASRPGLAGVRDEQFL.

This clonotype was detected only a few times. This sequence joins TRBV6-5 and TRBJ2-1; TRBD2 agrees at 8 bases. The CDR3 runs to 14 residues. V trimming: 8 bases; J trimming: 4 bases; junction bases outside the gene matches: 7. The germline V gene encodes CDR1 MNHEY and CDR2 SVGAGI. The CDR3 coding sequence is TGTGCCAGCGCACCGGGACTAGAATACAATGAGCAGTTCTTC. Translating gives CASAPGLEYNEQFF.

J is TRBJ2-1 and V is TRBV6-4; D gene uncertain. In germline, CDR1 is MRHNA, CDR2 SNTAGT. Trimming left V 7 bases short and J 4 bases short, with 17 bases between. There are 15 residues in the CDR3. In DNA, the CDR3 is TGTGCCAGCAAGGTTCGGGCAGAAAATTACAATGAGCAGTTCTTC. Encoded protein: CASKVRAENYNEQFF.

A remark on this clonotype: A much larger clone lies one base from this, so it may be a read error. The chain couples TRBV20-1 to TRBJ1-1; tentative D call: TRBD1 (5 bases). The V and J ends lost 5 bases and 1 base respectively, with 8 bases between them. CDR3 length: 12 residues. Germline V CDR1 and CDR2: DFQATT, SNEGSKA (reference sequence). The DNA for the CDR3 is TGCAGTGCTCCCGGGGCGAACACTGAAGCTTTCTTT. It codes for CSAPGANTEAFF.

The chain links TRBV18 to TRBJ2-2; D gene ambiguous. Looked up from germline, CDR1 is KGHSH and CDR2 is LQKENI. Trimming took 5 bases from V and 0 from J, leaving 10 bases between them. This CDR3 contains 15 residues. The CDR3 reads CASSEFGPNTGELFF. DNA of the CDR3: TGTGCCAGCTCAGAGTTTGGGCCGAACACCGGGGAGCTGTTTTTT.

This clonotype was recorded many times. This sequence joins TRBV7-3 and TRBJ2-1; no clear D gene. V shed 5 bases and J shed 7 bases, with 9 bases lying between them. The CDR3 extends over 12 amino acids. Germline values: CDR1 SGHTA, CDR2 FQGTGA. CDR3 coding DNA: TGTGCCAGCAGCCCGGATCTTAATGAGCAGTTCTTC. Residues: CASSPDLNEQFF.